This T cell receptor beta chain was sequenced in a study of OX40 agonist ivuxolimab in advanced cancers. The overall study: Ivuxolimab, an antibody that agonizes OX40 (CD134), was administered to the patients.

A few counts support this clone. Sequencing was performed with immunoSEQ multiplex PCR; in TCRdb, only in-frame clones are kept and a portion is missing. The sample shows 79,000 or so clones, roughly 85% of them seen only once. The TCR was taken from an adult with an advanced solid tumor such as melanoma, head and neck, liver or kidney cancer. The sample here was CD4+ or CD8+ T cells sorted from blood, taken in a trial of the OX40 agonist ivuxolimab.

CDR3 sequence reads: CASSYLGPNTGELFF. The CDR3 DNA reads as TGTGCCAGCAGTTACTTGGGACCGAACACCGGGGAGCTGTTTTTT. The chain links TRBV6-5 to TRBJ2-2, with D perhaps given as TRBD1 or TRBD2 (5 bases each). Germline assignment: CDR1 MNHEY and CDR2 SVGAGI. CDR3 length: 15 amino acids. The V end lost 1 base, the J end lost 0 bases, and 6 bases lay between the germline ends.